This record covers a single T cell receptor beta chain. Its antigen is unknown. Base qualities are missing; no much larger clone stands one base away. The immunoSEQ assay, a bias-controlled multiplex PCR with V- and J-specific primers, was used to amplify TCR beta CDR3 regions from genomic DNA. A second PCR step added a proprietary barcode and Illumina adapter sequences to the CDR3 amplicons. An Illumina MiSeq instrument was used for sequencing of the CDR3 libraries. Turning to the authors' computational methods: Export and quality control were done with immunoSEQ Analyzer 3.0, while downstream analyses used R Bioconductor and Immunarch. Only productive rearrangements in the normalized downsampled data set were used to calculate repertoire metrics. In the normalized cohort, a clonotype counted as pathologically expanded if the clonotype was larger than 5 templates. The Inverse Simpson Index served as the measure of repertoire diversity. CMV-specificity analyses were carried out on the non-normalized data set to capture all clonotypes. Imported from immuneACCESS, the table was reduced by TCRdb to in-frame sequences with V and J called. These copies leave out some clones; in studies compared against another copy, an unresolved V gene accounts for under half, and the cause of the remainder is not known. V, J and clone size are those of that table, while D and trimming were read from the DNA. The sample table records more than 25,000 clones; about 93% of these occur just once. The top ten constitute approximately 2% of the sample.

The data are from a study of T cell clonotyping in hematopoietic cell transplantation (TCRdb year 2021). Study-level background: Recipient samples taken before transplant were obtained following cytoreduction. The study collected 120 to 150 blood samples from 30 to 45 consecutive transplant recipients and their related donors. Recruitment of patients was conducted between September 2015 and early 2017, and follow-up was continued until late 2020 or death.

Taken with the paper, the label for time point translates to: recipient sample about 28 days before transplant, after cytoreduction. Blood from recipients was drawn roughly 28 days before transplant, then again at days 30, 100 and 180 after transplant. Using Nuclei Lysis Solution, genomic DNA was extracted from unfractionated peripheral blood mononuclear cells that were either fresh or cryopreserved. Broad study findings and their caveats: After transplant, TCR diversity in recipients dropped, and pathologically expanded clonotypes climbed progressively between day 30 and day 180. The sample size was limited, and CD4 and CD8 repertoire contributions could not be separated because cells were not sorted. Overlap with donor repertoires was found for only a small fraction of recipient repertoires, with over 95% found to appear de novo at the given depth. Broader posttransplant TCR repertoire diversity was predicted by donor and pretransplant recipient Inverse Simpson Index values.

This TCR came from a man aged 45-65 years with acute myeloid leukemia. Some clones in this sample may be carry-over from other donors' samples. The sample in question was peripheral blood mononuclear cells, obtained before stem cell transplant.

The CDR3 region has the sequence CASSITGANTEAFF. The sequenced DNA is TGTGCCAGTAGTATAACCGGGGCGAACACTGAAGCTTTCTTT. The rearranged chain carries TRBV19 and TRBJ1-1; the D gene is possibly TRBD1, with 5 bases matching. Per the germline V gene (reference sequence), LNHDA is the CDR1 and SQIVND is the CDR2. Its CDR3 holds 14 amino acids, cysteine through phenylalanine. CDR3 DNA only is kept here, 42 bases in frame from base 1. V is cut by 2 bases and J by 1 base, and the space between the germline ends is 8 bases.